The rows below give T cell receptor beta chains drawn from one sample of a study of T-cell memory formation after mild COVID-19. TCRdb used MiXCR to reprocess the 5' RACE reads, holding one entry per CDR3 protein. The sample records 500,000 to 650,000 distinct CDR3 sequences, less than 25% being singletons. Sequenced material: PBMCs or a T cell subset sorted from them (not recorded which). Source of these receptors: an adult woman who had mild COVID-19 (a few samples of this study predate the infection). Cell type and time point are not known. The conserved cysteine and the conserved F or W are not part of the CDR3 here.

V	J	CDR3
TRBV20-1	TRBJ2-1	SARDYRDPGGDEQF
TRBV28	TRBJ1-2	ARREERKDGYT
TRBV27	TRBJ1-2	ASSSLLRPVHGYT
TRBV5-1	TRBJ1-2	ASSLAENYGYT
TRBV20-1	TRBJ2-7	SATGRNHYEQY
TRBV7-2	TRBJ2-1	ASSLGPRGGQSYNEQF
TRBV7-2	TRBJ2-5	ASSPQTRAQETQY
TRBV30	TRBJ1-1	AWSRWENTEAF
TRBV4-2	TRBJ2-3	ASSQFSGGAADTQY
TRBV25-1	TRBJ1-6	ASRGMADNSPLH
TRBV14	TRBJ2-7	ASSQLTGQGSSYEQY
TRBV19	TRBJ2-1	ATRGRREGLRISNEQF
TRBV11-2	TRBJ2-1	ASSLGGAGFPDEQF
TRBV30	TRBJ2-5	AWSVGLVRQETQY
TRBV4-2	TRBJ2-1	ASSQGLEPSYNEQF
TRBV7-9	TRBJ2-3	ASSLIFGMREESDTQY
TRBV20-1	TRBJ2-3	SARDRVDTQY
TRBV7-2	TRBJ2-7	ASSSRASGIAYEQY
TRBV25-1	TRBJ2-5	ASSGQGAETQY
TRBV4-3	TRBJ2-7	ASSQESGGTYEQY
TRBV5-4	TRBJ2-1	ASSLGVAGGPHNEQF
TRBV5-6	TRBJ2-1	ASSLDGQGKIHEQF
TRBV11-2	TRBJ2-1	ASSRRTSGSMHEQF
TRBV3-1	TRBJ1-1	ASSLAGVKNTEAF
TRBV5-1	TRBJ2-5	ASSGNSWQETQY
TRBV5-1	TRBJ2-4	ASSPGQGQNIQY
TRBV11-2	TRBJ2-5	ASSLGGRRETQY
TRBV4-3	TRBJ2-7	ASSQGGTGHYEQY
TRBV12-3/TRBV12-4	TRBJ1-1	ASSFYGGPEAF
TRBV10-3	TRBJ2-1	AISEQGGGNEQF
TRBV6-5	TRBJ1-5	ASSSVRLRDRGRGAQH
TRBV5-1	TRBJ2-2	ASRTGGEVGELF
TRBV7-6	TRBJ2-7	ASSLGGGASEQY
TRBV19	TRBJ2-1	ASSSGGSSYNEQF
TRBV12-3/TRBV12-4	TRBJ2-7	ASSFARGSEQY
TRBV5-6	TRBJ2-5	ASSPGLRETQY
TRBV5-1	TRBJ2-1	ASSLTSPNHNERF